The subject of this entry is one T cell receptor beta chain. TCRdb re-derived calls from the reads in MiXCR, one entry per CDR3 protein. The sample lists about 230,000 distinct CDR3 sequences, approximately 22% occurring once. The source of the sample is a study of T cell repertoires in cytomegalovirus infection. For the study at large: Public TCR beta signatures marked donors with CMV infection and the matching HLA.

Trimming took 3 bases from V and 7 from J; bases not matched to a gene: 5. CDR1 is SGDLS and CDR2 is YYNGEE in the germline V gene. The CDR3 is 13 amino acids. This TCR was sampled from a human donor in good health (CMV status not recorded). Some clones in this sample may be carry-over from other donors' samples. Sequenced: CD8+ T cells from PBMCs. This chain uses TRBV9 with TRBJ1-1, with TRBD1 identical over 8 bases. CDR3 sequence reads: CASSEGQGFEAFF. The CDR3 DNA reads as TGTGCCAGCAGCGAAGGACAGGGATTTGAAGCTTTCTTT.